This T cell receptor beta chain was sequenced during a study of cytotoxic CD8 clonotypes in ibrutinib-treated CLL. Study conclusions and caveats: Baseline clonality, above age-matched healthy donor levels, tracked circulating CD8+ T-cell counts.

Germline V gives CDR1 MNHNS, CDR2 SASEGT. Trimming removed 8 bases from V and 0 bases from J, with 11 bases in between. This CDR3 has 14 amino acids. In its sample, this clone was seen once. Its target is not known. A 1 in 200,000 to 1 in 1 million T cell depth was the sequencing target. This table comes from immunoSEQ multiplex PCR, and its TCRdb copy is limited to in-frame clones, with some not included. The table includes 9,000 or so clones, 61% detected once. The origin of this receptor is a human donor with chronic lymphocytic leukemia. Here the sequenced sample was PBMCs, taken before ibrutinib treatment. V usage is TRBV6-1 and J usage is TRBJ1-5, with D possibly TRBD1 on 6 matching bases. CDR3 amino acids: CASVDRYSNQPQHF. CDR3 sequence (DNA): TGTGCCAGCGTGGACAGATATAGCAATCAGCCCCAGCATTTT.